This T cell receptor (beta chain) emerged from a study of T cell responses to AZD1222 COVID-19 vaccine. Pooling of second doses given at about 4 or about 12 weeks was done. Sequencing used immunoSEQ multiplex PCR; TCRdb keeps in-frame clones, though not all of them. The sample includes approximately 150,000 clones, roughly 92% of them seen just once. This sequence originates from an adult who received the AZD1222 COVID-19 vaccine. The sample here was peripheral blood, taken 28 days after the second AZD1222 dose.

Here the CDR3 DNA reads TGTGCCAGCAGCACTAACAGGGTACAAGGCTACACCTTC. Protein sequence: CASSTNRVQGYTF. The genes are TRBV12-3 or TRBV12-4 and TRBJ1-2; a possible D gene is TRBD1 (6 bases). The CDR3 runs 13 residues. With 6 bases removed from V and 8 bases from J, the gap between germline ends came to 16 bases.